The 13 T cell receptor beta chains in this list originate from one sample, sequenced in a study of blood T cell repertoires in COVID-19. This table comes from immunoSEQ multiplex PCR, and its TCRdb copy is limited to in-frame clones, with some not included. The table shows a few hundred thousand clones, with around nine tenths occurring only once. Material: peripheral blood. The source of these receptors is a man aged 35 to 55 who had recovered from COVID-19.

This chain connects TRBV7-9 to TRBJ2-1, with 9 bases identical to TRBD1. V dropped 5 bases and J dropped 2; count of bases not matched to a gene: 7. Per germline, CDR1 SEHNR and CDR2 FQNEAQ (reference sequence). CDR3 length equals 16 residues. The CDR3 protein is CASSRDRAETYNEQFF. The CDR3 DNA follows: TGTGCCAGCAGCAGGGACAGGGCCGAAACCTACAATGAGCAGTTCTTC. Drawing the rest from reference TRBV7-9 and TRBJ2-1, the complete variable domain is DTGVSQNPRHKITKRGQNVTFRCDPISEHNRLYWYRQTLGQGPEFLTYFQNEAQLEKSRLLSDRFSAERPKGSFSTLEIQRTEQGDSAMYLCASSRDRAETYNEQFFGPGTRLTVL.

The rearrangement uses TRBV27 and TRBJ2-1; D ambiguous. CDR3 length equals 17 residues. Trimming removed 2 bases from V and 5 bases from J, with 19 bases in between. Per the germline V gene, CDR1 is MNHEY and CDR2 is SMNVEV (reference sequence). The CDR3 nucleotides are TGTGCCAGCAGTTTAAGAGTCAGGAACCTCTTTAACAATGAGCAGTTCTTC. This gives the protein CASSLRVRNLFNNEQFF.

The genes are TRBV30 and TRBJ1-2, with 10 bases lining up with TRBD1. Germline V CDR1 and CDR2: GTSNPN, SVGIG (reference sequence). The ends lost 6 bases at V and 3 bases at J; junction bases unmatched: 4. The CDR3 extends over 13 amino acids. DNA for the CDR3: TGTGCCTGCCCCGGGACAGGGGACTATGGCTACACCTTC. Its translation is CACPGTGDYGYTF.

The rearrangement joins TRBV5-4 to TRBJ2-7; tentatively, D is TRBD1 (6 bases). The CDR3 is 14 amino acids. Trimming pared 4 bases from V and 6 bases from J, leaving 17 bases between. In germline, CDR1 is SGHNT, CDR2 YYREEE (reference sequence). CDR3 in DNA: TGTGCCAGCAGCACCACGTACAGGGAAGGCGAGCAGTACTTC. The encoded protein is CASSTTYREGEQYF. The whole variable domain, remainder taken from reference TRBV5-4 and TRBJ2-7, is ETGVTQSPTHLIKTRGQQVTLRCSSQSGHNTVSWYQQALGQGPQFIFQYYREEENGRGNFPPRFSGLQFPNYSSELNVNALELDDSALYLCASSTTYREGEQYFGPGTRLTVT.

V usage is TRBV7-9 and J usage is TRBJ2-2; 8 bases agree with TRBD2. The junction had 4 bases not matched to a gene; V was cut back by 3 bases and J by 4 bases. The CDR3 runs to 15 residues. CDR1 and CDR2 from the germline V gene are SEHNR and FQNEAQ (reference sequence). CDR3 protein: CASSFSSGPTGELFF. The CDR3 DNA sequence: TGTGCCAGCAGCTTCTCTAGCGGGCCCACCGGGGAGCTGTTTTTT.

The chain couples TRBV5-1 to TRBJ2-1; 8 bases fit TRBD2. This CDR3 region has 16 residues. Losses at the gene ends were 0 bases for V and 4 bases for J; bases not matched to a gene: 6. Per germline, CDR1 SGHRS and CDR2 YFSETQ. DNA of the CDR3: TGCGCCAGCAGCTTGGCCGAGCGGGGGCCTTACAATGAGCAGTTCTTC. This sequence encodes CASSLAERGPYNEQFF.

J is TRBJ2-1 and V is TRBV27; the match to TRBD2 covers 8 bases. The germline V gene has CDR1 MNHEY and CDR2 SMNVEV (reference sequence). V trimming: 6 bases; J trimming: 6 bases; junction bases outside the gene matches: 7. There are 14 residues in the CDR3. CDR3 sequence (DNA): TGTGCCAGCAGCTTACCTAGCGGGCGCAATGAGCAGTTCTTC. It codes for CASSLPSGRNEQFF.

The chain links TRBV5-1 to TRBJ1-5; 7 bases are a match to TRBD1. CDR3 length equals 16 residues. Germline lookup yields CDR1 SGHRS and CDR2 YFSETQ. Trimming took 0 bases from V and 0 from J; bases not matched to a gene: 3. CDR3 DNA: TGCGCCAGCAGCTTGGGAGGGGGCGGTAGCAATCAGCCCCAGCATTTT. As protein: CASSLGGGGSNQPQHF. Combining the CDR3 with reference TRBV5-1 and TRBJ1-5 gives the whole variable domain KAGVTQTPRYLIKTRGQQVTLSCSPISGHRSVSWYQQTPGQGLQFLFEYFSETQRNKGNFPGRFSGRQFSNSRSEMNVSTLELGDSALYLCASSLGGGGSNQPQHFGDGTRLSIL.

The V gene is TRBV3-1 (or the pseudogene TRBV3-2), the J gene TRBJ2-3, with TRBD2 as a possible D gene (6 bases). Between the trimmed V and J ends, which lost 3 bases and 2 bases, there was a span of 18 bases. Germline V CDR1 and CDR2: LGHDT, YNNKEL (reference sequence). This CDR3 contains 17 residues. The CDR3 loop reads CASSHRERRLYTDTQYF. For the CDR3, the DNA is TGTGCCAGCAGCCATCGGGAGCGAAGGCTATACACAGATACGCAGTATTTT.

The chain carries TRBV7-3 and TRBJ2-7; possibly TRBD1 for D (5 bases). CDR3 length: 13 amino acids. CDR1 and CDR2 (germline): SGHTA, FQGTGA. Trimming shortened V by 8 bases and J by 0 bases, and 11 bases separated the two germline ends. This CDR3 reads CASGVGPSYEQYF. CDR3 DNA sequence: TGTGCCAGCGGAGTGGGGCCCTCCTACGAGCAGTACTTC.

The chain recombines TRBV7-8 with TRBJ2-7; 9 bases map to TRBD2. Germline V CDR1 and CDR2: SGHVS, FQNEAQ. The CDR3 is 17 amino acids. Trimming at V came to 5 bases and at J to 3 bases, leaving 14 bases not matched to a gene. This chain's CDR3 is CASSIYVSGSPLYEQYF. The DNA of the CDR3 is TGTGCCAGCAGCATTTACGTTAGCGGGAGCCCCCTCTACGAGCAGTACTTC.

The rearrangement uses TRBV19 and TRBJ2-7; 7 bases line up with TRBD1. The CDR3 has 15 residues. Germline V CDR1 and CDR2: LNHDA, SQIVND (reference sequence). V dropped 6 bases and J dropped 0; count of bases not matched to a gene: 8. CDR3 protein: CASRVTGVGSYEQYF. The CDR3 region has the DNA TGTGCCAGTAGGGTTACAGGGGTGGGCTCCTACGAGCAGTACTTC.

The chain joins TRBV11-2 to TRBJ2-3; D not certain. Germline values: CDR1 SGHAT, CDR2 FQNNGV. The CDR3 is 12 amino acids. Trimming removed 2 bases at V and 11 bases at J, with 11 bases between. CDR3 residues: CASSLNRLLQYF. DNA of the CDR3: TGTGCCAGCAGCTTAAACCGCCTATTGCAGTATTTT.